The rows below give T cell receptor beta chains drawn from one sample of a study of T cell changes during pregnancy in multiple sclerosis. The repertoire was sequenced with immunoSEQ multiplex PCR; TCRdb's copy has only in-frame clones and lacks some. This table has roughly 30,000 clones, about 89% appearing once. The sequencing here drew on CD4+ T cells from peripheral blood mononuclear cells, taken in the first trimester of pregnancy. The receptors come from a female donor in good health, enrolled as a control in a pregnancy study. Both conserved end residues are part of each CDR3. Fields, in order: V gene, J gene, clone size, CDR3 length, D gene, CDR3 DNA, CDR3 protein. A D gene is named only where the DNA matches it firmly. Part of the rows lack a size; the others show once, few, many or a class for expanded clones.

V: TRBV27; J: TRBJ2-7; size: .; length: 13; D: .; DNA: TGTGCCAGCAGTTCAAACAGGGCCTACGAGCAGTACTTC; CDR3: CASSSNRAYEQYF
V: TRBV11-3; J: TRBJ2-1; size: .; length: 16; D: TRBD1; DNA: TGTGCCAGCAGCCCACGGACAGGGGGAAGTTACAATGAGCAGTTCTTC; CDR3: CASSPRTGGSYNEQFF
V: TRBV10-3; J: TRBJ2-3; size: .; length: 15; D: TRBD2; DNA: TGTGCCATCAATAGCGGGGGGGCTCGCACAGATACGCAGTATTTT; CDR3: CAINSGGARTDTQYF
V: TRBV7-3; J: TRBJ2-2; size: few; length: 16; D: TRBD2; DNA: TGTGCCAGCAGCCCAGCTAGCGGGGGGGCCGGCGGGGAGCTGTTTTTT; CDR3: CASSPASGGAGGELFF
V: TRBV30; J: TRBJ1-1; size: few; length: 13; D: TRBD1; DNA: TGTGCCTGGAGTACCGACAGGGGCGCTGAAGCTTTCTTT; CDR3: CAWSTDRGAEAFF
V: TRBV9; J: TRBJ2-1; size: .; length: 16; D: TRBD1; DNA: TGTGCCAGCAGCCGCACCTGGGACAGGGGCCACAATGAGCAGTTCTTC; CDR3: CASSRTWDRGHNEQFF
V: TRBV6-5; J: TRBJ2-5; size: .; length: 15; D: .; DNA: TGTGCCAGCAGGCTCACAGTCGGGGTTCAACAGACCCAGTACTTC; CDR3: CASRLTVGVQQTQYF
V: TRBV18; J: TRBJ2-3; size: .; length: 15; D: TRBD1; DNA: TGTGCCAGCTCACCAGTGACAGGGAGCACAGATACGCAGTATTTT; CDR3: CASSPVTGSTDTQYF
V: TRBV12-2; J: TRBJ2-5; size: .; length: 13; D: .; DNA: TGTGCAAGTCGCTTGGGAGCCCGGGAGACCCAGTACTTC; CDR3: CASRLGARETQYF
V: TRBV5-1; J: TRBJ2-2; size: once; length: 15; D: .; DNA: TGCGCCAGCAGCTTGGCGGGAGTGTCCACCGGGGAGCTGTTTTTT; CDR3: CASSLAGVSTGELFF
V: TRBV7-9; J: TRBJ2-1; size: few; length: 13; D: TRBD2; DNA: TGTGCCAGCAGCTCTAAAGCGGGGGGGACGCAGTTCTTC; CDR3: CASSSKAGGTQFF
V: TRBV6-5; J: TRBJ1-2; size: .; length: 13; D: TRBD1; DNA: TGTGCCAGCAGTTACGGTAGGGGGCAAGGCTACACCTTC; CDR3: CASSYGRGQGYTF
V: TRBV4-1; J: TRBJ1-4; size: .; length: 15; D: TRBD1; DNA: TGCGCCAGCAGCAAACCGGGACAGGGGGGGGAAAAACTGTTTTTT; CDR3: CASSKPGQGGEKLFF
V: TRBV28; J: TRBJ2-1; size: once; length: 14; D: TRBD2; DNA: TGTGCCAGCAGTTTTGGCGGGAGGTACAATGAGCAGTTCTTC; CDR3: CASSFGGRYNEQFF
V: TRBV5-1; J: TRBJ1-2; size: .; length: 15; D: .; DNA: TGCGCCAGCCCGCCGAGGTGGTTAGCTAACTATGGCTACACCTTC; CDR3: CASPPRWLANYGYTF
V: TRBV30; J: TRBJ2-7; size: .; length: 15; D: .; DNA: TGTGCCTGGAGCACTGGAGGGCCCCCGACCTACGAGCAGTACTTC; CDR3: CAWSTGGPPTYEQYF
V: TRBV7-6; J: TRBJ2-5; size: few; length: 15; D: TRBD2; DNA: TGTGCCAGCAGCTGGTTAGCGGGAGGAATAGAGACCCAGTACTTC; CDR3: CASSWLAGGIETQYF
V: TRBV7-2; J: TRBJ2-7; size: .; length: 14; D: TRBD2; DNA: TGTGCCAGCAGCATTACTAGCGGGGCCTACGAGCAGTACTTC; CDR3: CASSITSGAYEQYF
V: TRBV4-3; J: TRBJ2-5; size: .; length: 16; D: TRBD2; DNA: TGCGCCAGCAGCCAAGGAGGGATCGCTAGCGGGGAGACCCAGTACTTC; CDR3: CASSQGGIASGETQYF
V: TRBV7-8; J: TRBJ2-7; size: .; length: 15; D: TRBD1; DNA: TGTGCCAGCACCCTTGACAGGGGGCGGCTGAACGAGCAGTACTTC; CDR3: CASTLDRGRLNEQYF
V: TRBV27; J: TRBJ2-7; size: .; length: 14; D: .; DNA: TGTGCCAGCAGCCGAGGCCTCACATCCTACGAGCAGTACTTC; CDR3: CASSRGLTSYEQYF
V: TRBV6-5; J: TRBJ2-5; size: .; length: 14; D: .; DNA: TGTGCCAGCAGTTACCGAGACAGGCGGGAGACCCAGTACTTC; CDR3: CASSYRDRRETQYF
V: TRBV7-2; J: TRBJ2-3; size: .; length: 19; D: TRBD2; DNA: TGTGCCAGCAGCTTCCCGGGACTAGCGGGGGGGCGGGGCACAGATACGCAGTATTTT; CDR3: CASSFPGLAGGRGTDTQYF
V: TRBV19; J: TRBJ1-3; size: .; length: 14; D: TRBD1; DNA: TGTGCCAGTAGGACAGGGGCCACTGGAAACACCATATATTTT; CDR3: CASRTGATGNTIYF
V: TRBV19; J: TRBJ1-1; size: .; length: 11; D: .; DNA: TGTGCCAGTAAAAGGCACAGTGAAGCTTTCTTT; CDR3: CASKRHSEAFF
V: TRBV19; J: TRBJ2-1; size: .; length: 15; D: TRBD2; DNA: TGTGCCAGTAGTATACTAGCGGGAGTGGCGGGTGAGCAGTTCTTC; CDR3: CASSILAGVAGEQFF
V: TRBV7-8; J: TRBJ2-4; size: few; length: 20; D: TRBD2; DNA: TGTGCCAGCAGCTTAGAAGGCGGGGCTAGCGGGAATTTTGTCAAAAACATTCAGTACTTC; CDR3: CASSLEGGASGNFVKNIQYF
V: TRBV7-9; J: TRBJ2-7; size: few; length: 15; D: .; DNA: TGTGCCAGCAGCTTAACAGAGAGAAAAAGCTACGAGCAGTACTTC; CDR3: CASSLTERKSYEQYF
V: TRBV18; J: TRBJ1-3; size: .; length: 14; D: TRBD1; DNA: TGTGCCAGCTCAGGACAGGGCTCTGGAAACACCATATATTTT; CDR3: CASSGQGSGNTIYF